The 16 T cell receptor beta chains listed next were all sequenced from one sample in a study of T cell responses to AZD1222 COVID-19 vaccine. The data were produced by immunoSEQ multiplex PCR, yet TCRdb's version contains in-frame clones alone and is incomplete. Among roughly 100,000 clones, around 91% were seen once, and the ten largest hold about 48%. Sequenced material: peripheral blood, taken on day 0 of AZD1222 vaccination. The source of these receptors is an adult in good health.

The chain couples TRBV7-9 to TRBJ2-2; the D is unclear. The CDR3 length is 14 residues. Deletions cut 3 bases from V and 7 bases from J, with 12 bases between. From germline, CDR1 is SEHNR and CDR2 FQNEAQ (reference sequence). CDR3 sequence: CASSFWTGVGELFF. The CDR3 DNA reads TGTGCCAGCAGCTTCTGGACCGGAGTCGGGGAGCTGTTTTTT.

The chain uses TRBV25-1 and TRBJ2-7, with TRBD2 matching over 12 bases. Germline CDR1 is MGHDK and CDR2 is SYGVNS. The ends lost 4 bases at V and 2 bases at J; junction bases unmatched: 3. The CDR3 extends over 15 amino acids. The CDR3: CASSVGLAGPYEQYF. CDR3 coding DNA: TGTGCCAGCAGTGTCGGACTAGCGGGACCCTACGAGCAGTACTTC.

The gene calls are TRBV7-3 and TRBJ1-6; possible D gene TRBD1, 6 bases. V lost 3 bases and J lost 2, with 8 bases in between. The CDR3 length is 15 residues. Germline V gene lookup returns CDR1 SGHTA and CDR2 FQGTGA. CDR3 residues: CASSFRGTYNSPLHF. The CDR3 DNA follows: TGTGCCAGCAGCTTCAGGGGAACCTATAATTCACCCCTCCACTTT.

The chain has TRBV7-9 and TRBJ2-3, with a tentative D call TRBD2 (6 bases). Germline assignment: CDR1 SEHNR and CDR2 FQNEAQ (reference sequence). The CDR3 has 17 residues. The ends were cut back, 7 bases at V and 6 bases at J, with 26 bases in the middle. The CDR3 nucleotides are TGTGCCAGCAAGGAACAAGCGGGCCTCCCCAAGACCGATACGCAGTATTTT. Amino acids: CASKEQAGLPKTDTQYF. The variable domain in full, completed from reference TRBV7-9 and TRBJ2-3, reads DTGVSQNPRHKITKRGQNVTFRCDPISEHNRLYWYRQTLGQGPEFLTYFQNEAQLEKSRLLSDRFSAERPKGSFSTLEIQRTEQGDSAMYLCASKEQAGLPKTDTQYFGPGTRLTVL.

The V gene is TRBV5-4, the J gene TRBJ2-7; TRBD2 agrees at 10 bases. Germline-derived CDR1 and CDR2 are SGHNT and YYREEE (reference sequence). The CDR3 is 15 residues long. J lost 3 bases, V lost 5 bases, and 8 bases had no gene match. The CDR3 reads CASRPTSGISYEQYF. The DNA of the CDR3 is TGTGCCAGCAGGCCCACTAGCGGGATAAGCTACGAGCAGTACTTC.

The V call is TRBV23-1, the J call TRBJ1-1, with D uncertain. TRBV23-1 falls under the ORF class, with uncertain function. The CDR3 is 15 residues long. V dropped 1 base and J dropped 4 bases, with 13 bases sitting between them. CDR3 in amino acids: CASSQFSRPSTEAFF. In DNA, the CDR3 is TGCGCCAGCAGTCAATTTTCGCGGCCGAGCACTGAAGCTTTCTTT.

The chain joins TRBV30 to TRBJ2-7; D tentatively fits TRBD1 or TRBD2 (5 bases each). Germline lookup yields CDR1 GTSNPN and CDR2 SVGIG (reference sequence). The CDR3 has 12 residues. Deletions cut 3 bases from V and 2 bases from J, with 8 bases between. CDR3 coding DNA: TGTGCCTGGAGGAGGGGCCCCTACGAGCAGTACTTC. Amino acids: CAWRRGPYEQYF.

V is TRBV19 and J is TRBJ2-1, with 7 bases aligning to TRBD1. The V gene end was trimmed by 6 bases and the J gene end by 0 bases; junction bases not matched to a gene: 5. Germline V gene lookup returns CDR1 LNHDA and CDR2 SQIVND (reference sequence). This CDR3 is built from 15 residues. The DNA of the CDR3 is TGTGCCAGTAGCTCAGGGGACAGCTCCTACAATGAGCAGTTCTTC. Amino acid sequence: CASSSGDSSYNEQFF.

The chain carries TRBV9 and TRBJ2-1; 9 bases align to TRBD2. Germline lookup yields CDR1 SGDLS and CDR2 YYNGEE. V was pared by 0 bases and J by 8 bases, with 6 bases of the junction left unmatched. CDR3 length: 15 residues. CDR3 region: CASSVVAGGRDEQFF. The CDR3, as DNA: TGTGCCAGCAGCGTAGTGGCGGGAGGGCGCGATGAGCAGTTCTTC.

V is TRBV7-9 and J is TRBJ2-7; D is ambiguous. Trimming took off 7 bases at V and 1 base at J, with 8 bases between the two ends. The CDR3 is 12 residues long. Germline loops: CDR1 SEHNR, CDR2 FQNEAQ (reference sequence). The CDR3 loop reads CASTRRSYEQYF. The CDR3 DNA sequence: TGTGCCAGCACCCGACGGTCCTACGAGCAGTACTTC.

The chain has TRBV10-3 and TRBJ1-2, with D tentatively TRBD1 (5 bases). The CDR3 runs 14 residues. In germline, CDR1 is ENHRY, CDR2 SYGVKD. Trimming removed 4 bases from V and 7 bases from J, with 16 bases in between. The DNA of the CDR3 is TGTGCCATCAGTGGGGGGGTTCCCAGGAGTGGCTACACCTTC. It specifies CAISGGVPRSGYTF.

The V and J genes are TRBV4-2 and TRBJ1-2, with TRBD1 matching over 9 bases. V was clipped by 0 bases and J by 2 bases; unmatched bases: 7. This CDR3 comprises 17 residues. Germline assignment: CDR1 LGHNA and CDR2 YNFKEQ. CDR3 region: CASSQDLGDRGNYGYTF. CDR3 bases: TGTGCCAGCAGCCAAGATCTGGGAGACAGGGGGAACTATGGCTACACCTTC.

The CDR3 sequence: CASSSKEPYEQYF. In DNA form, the CDR3 reads TGTGCCAGCAGTTCAAAGGAACCCTACGAGCAGTACTTC. The chain carries TRBV27 and TRBJ2-7; D unresolved. CDR1 and CDR2 from the germline V gene are MNHEY and SMNVEV (reference sequence). The CDR3 runs 13 residues. V shed 4 bases and J shed 2 bases, with 9 bases lying between them.

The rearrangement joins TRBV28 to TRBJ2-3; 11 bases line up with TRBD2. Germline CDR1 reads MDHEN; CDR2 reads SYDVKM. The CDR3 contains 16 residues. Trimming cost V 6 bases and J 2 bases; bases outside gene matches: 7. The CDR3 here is CASRPPGLAVTDTQYF. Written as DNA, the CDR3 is TGTGCCAGCAGGCCACCGGGACTAGCGGTCACAGATACGCAGTATTTT.

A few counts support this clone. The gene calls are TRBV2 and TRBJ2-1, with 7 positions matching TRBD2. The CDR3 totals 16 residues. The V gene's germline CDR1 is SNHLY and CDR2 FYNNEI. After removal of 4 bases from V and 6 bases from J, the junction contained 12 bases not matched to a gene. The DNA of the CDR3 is TGTGCCAGCAGTGCCGGGGGTCTCCGCGGGGGCAATGAGCAGTTCTTC. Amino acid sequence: CASSAGGLRGGNEQFF.

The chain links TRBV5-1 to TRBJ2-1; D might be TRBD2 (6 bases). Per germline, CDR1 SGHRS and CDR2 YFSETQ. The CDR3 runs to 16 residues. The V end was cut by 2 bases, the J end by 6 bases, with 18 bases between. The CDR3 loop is CASSFVAVLGLNEQFF. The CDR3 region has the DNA TGCGCCAGCAGCTTCGTAGCGGTCCTTGGCCTCAATGAGCAGTTCTTC.